These T cell receptor beta chains were read from a single sample in a study of T cell responses to AZD1222 COVID-19 vaccine. Sequencing was performed with immunoSEQ multiplex PCR; in TCRdb, only in-frame clones are kept and a portion is missing. The sample gives some 180,000 clones, approximately 92% of which show up once; about 1.2% is in the top ten. Here the sequenced sample was peripheral blood, taken on day 0 of AZD1222 vaccination. The source is an adult in good health. CDR3s include the opening cysteine and the closing phenylalanine or tryptophan. D genes are given only for firm matches.

CDR3aa: CASGLSGGHEQYF
CDR3nt: TGTGCTAGTGGCCTATCAGGGGGGCACGAGCAGTACTTC
d_gene: .
v_gene: TRBV12-5
j_gene: TRBJ2-7

CDR3aa: CASSYSGVGYYGYTF
CDR3nt: TGTGCCAGCAGTTACTCGGGCGTAGGGTACTATGGCTACACCTTC
d_gene: .
v_gene: TRBV6-5
j_gene: TRBJ1-2

CDR3aa: CASSPYGYTF
CDR3nt: TGTGCCAGCAGCCCCTATGGCTACACCTTC
d_gene: .
v_gene: TRBV6-4
j_gene: TRBJ1-2

CDR3aa: CASSPGGTYNEQFF
CDR3nt: TGTGCCAGTAGTCCAGGGGGGACCTACAATGAGCAGTTCTTC
d_gene: .
v_gene: TRBV19
j_gene: TRBJ2-1

CDR3aa: CASSGQGQEAQHF
CDR3nt: TGTGCCAGCTCGGGACAGGGGCAAGAGGCCCAGCATTTT
d_gene: TRBD1
v_gene: TRBV18
j_gene: TRBJ1-5

CDR3aa: CASSFRTGFNEKLFF
CDR3nt: TGCGCCAGCAGCTTTCGGACAGGGTTCAATGAAAAACTGTTTTTT
d_gene: TRBD1
v_gene: TRBV4-1
j_gene: TRBJ1-4

CDR3aa: CASSISAASEKLFF
CDR3nt: TGTGCCAGTAGTATATCGGCAGCGAGTGAAAAACTGTTTTTT
d_gene: .
v_gene: TRBV19
j_gene: TRBJ1-4

CDR3aa: CASSVDRVNSPLHF
CDR3nt: TGTGCCAGCAGTGTGGACAGGGTAAATTCACCCCTCCACTTT
d_gene: TRBD1
v_gene: TRBV27
j_gene: TRBJ1-6

CDR3aa: CASKAKTQYF
CDR3nt: TGTGCCAGCAAAGCAAAGACCCAGTACTTC
d_gene: .
v_gene: TRBV3-1/TRBV3-2
j_gene: TRBJ2-5

CDR3aa: CASSRDSETQYF
CDR3nt: TGTGCCAGCAGTCGGGACTCGGAGACCCAGTACTTC
d_gene: .
v_gene: TRBV6-6
j_gene: TRBJ2-5

CDR3aa: CASSFTDEQPQHF
CDR3nt: TGTGCCAGCAGCTTTACGGACGAACAGCCCCAGCATTTT
d_gene: .
v_gene: TRBV7-9
j_gene: TRBJ1-5

CDR3aa: CASSLTIRGDDYGYTF
CDR3nt: TGTGCCAGCAGCTTAACCATTCGAGGGGACGACTATGGCTACACCTTC
d_gene: .
v_gene: TRBV7-3
j_gene: TRBJ1-2

CDR3aa: CASSLRVGGPGPQHF
CDR3nt: TGTGCCAGCAGTTTAAGGGTTGGGGGGCCTGGGCCCCAGCATTTT
d_gene: .
v_gene: TRBV27
j_gene: TRBJ1-5